This TCR beta chain was documented in a study of cytomegalovirus exposure and HLA in healthy donors. Overall study context: Earlier, approximately 190 million T cells were analyzed, and about 120 million unique TCR beta sequences were found among them.

Comment on this clone: Its antigen is not identified.

The germline V and J ends were trimmed by 4 bases and 2 bases, with 17 bases remaining between them. Germline assignment: CDR1 SQVTM and CDR2 ANQGSEA. The CDR3 runs to 15 residues. Study results and caveats: Donors belonging to an Asian-associated ancestry cluster reportedly showed fewer N-insertions in productive TCRs than the roughly 670-donor mean, according to what a later analysis found.

The PCR had 60 Vbeta and 13 Jbeta primers. How the authors handled the data: A later analysis tallied 80 million or so unique TCR beta chains, around 10 million of them shared. Measured with immunoSEQ multiplex PCR; TCRdb has only the in-frame clones, and not every one. V, J and clone size derive from that table, while D and trimming were established from the DNA sequence. This table holds more than 150,000 clones, roughly 87% found once. This clonotype was obtained from a girl in the first two years of life in good health and CMV-seronegative. The sequenced material came from PBMCs. V and J are TRBV29-1 and TRBJ1-1, with D possibly being TRBD1 (5 bases). CDR3 nucleotides: TGCAGCGTTGCCGAACTAAGAACAGGCAACACTGAAGCTTTCTTT. It encodes CSVAELRTGNTEAFF.